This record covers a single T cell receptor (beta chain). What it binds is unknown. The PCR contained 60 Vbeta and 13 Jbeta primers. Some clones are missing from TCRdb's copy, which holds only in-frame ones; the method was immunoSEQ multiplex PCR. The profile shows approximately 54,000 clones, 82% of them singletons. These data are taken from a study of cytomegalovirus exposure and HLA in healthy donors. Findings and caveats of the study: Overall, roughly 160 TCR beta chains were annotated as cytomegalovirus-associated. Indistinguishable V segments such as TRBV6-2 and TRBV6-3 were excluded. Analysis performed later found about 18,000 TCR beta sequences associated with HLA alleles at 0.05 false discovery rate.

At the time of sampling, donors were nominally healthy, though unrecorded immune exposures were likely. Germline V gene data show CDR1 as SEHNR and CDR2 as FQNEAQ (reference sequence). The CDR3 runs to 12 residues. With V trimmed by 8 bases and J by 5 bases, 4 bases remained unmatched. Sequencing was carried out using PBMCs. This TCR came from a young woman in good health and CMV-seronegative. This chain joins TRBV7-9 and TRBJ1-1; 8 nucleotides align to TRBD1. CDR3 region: CASVTGVTEAFF. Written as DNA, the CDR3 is TGTGCCAGCGTGACAGGGGTAACTGAAGCTTTCTTT.